Following are 3 T cell receptor beta chains from one sample sequenced in a study of blood T cell repertoires in COVID-19. Only in-frame clones appear in the TCRdb table, and some are missing; sequencing was by immunoSEQ multiplex PCR. The sample lists 80,000 or so clones, almost 85% occurring once. The specimen sequenced was peripheral blood. Every receptor here comes from a human donor in a cohort sampled during active COVID-19.

The V and J genes are TRBV4-3 and TRBJ2-5; 7 bases agree with TRBD1. The CDR3 runs to 14 residues. Per germline, CDR1 LGHNA and CDR2 YSLEER. V shed 1 base, J shed 3 bases, and the junction held 2 bases outside the gene matches. The chain's CDR3 is CASSQAGTEETQYF. CDR3 nucleotides: TGCGCCAGCAGCCAAGCAGGGACAGAAGAGACCCAGTACTTC.

CDR3: CASRRAGGRYNEQFF. The DNA for the CDR3 is TGTGCCAGCAGGCGAGCGGGGGGGCGATACAATGAGCAGTTCTTC. This chain joins TRBV6-5 and TRBJ2-1; 10 bases fit TRBD2. Germline-derived CDR1 and CDR2 are MNHEY and SVGAGI. Trimming at V came to 6 bases and at J to 4 bases, leaving 6 bases not matched to a gene. The CDR3 consists of 15 residues.

CDR3 sequence reads: CASSLGQGAKTQYF. The CDR3 DNA is TGCGCCAGCAGCTTGGGCCAGGGGGCAAAGACCCAGTACTTC. The genes are TRBV5-1 and TRBJ2-5; TRBD1 aligns across 8 bases. Per germline, CDR1 SGHRS and CDR2 YFSETQ. The CDR3 is 14 amino acids. Unmatched junction bases numbered 4, after V lost 0 bases and J lost 6 bases.